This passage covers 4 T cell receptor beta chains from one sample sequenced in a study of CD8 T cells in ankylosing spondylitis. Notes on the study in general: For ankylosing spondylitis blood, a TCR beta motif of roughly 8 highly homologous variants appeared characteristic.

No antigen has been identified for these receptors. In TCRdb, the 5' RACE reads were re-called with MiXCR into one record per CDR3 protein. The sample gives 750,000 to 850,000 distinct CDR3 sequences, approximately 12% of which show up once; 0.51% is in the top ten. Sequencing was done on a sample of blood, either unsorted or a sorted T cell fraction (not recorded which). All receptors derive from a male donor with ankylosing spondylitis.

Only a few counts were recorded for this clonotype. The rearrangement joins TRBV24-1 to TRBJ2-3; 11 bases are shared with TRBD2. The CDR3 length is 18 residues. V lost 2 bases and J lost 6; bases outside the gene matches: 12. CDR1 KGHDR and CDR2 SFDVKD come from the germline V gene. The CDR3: CATSDSRLAGLFVDTQYF. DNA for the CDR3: TGTGCCACCAGTGATTCAAGACTAGCGGGACTCTTTGTGGATACGCAGTATTTT.

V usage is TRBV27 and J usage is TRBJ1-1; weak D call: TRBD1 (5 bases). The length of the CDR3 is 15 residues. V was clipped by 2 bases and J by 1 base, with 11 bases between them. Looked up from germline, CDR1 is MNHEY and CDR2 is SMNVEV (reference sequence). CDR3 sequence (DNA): TGTGCCAGCAGTTTAGGCCTCAGGGCGAACACTGAAGCTTTCTTT. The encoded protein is CASSLGLRANTEAFF.

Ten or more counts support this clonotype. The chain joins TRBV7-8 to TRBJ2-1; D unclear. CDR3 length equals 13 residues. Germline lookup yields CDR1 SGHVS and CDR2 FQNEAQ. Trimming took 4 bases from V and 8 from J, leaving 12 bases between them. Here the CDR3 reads CASSSLSGDEQFF. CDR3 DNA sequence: TGTGCCAGCAGCTCCCTAAGTGGGGATGAGCAGTTCTTC.

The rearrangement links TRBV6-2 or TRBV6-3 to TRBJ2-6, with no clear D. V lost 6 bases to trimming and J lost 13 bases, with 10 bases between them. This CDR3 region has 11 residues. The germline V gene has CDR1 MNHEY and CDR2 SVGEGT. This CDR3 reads CASSYGNVLTF. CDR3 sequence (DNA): TGTGCCAGCAGCTACGGAAATGTCCTGACTTTC.